This entry features one TCR beta chain sequence. The CDR3 runs to 14 residues. Trimming took off 5 bases at V and 3 bases at J, with 13 bases between the two ends. CDR1 is SGHTA, CDR2 FQGNSA, per germline. The sample comes from a study of blood T cell repertoires in COVID-19. Here immunoSEQ multiplex PCR was the method, and the copy in TCRdb shows in-frame clones only, minus some. The profile covers around 60,000 clones, with 80% to 90% appearing a single time and 18% taken by the ten largest. The clonotype originates from a woman in her sixties with COVID-19, enrolled during active disease. The material sequenced was peripheral blood. This chain connects TRBV7-2 to TRBJ1-2, with D perhaps matching TRBD1 (6 bases). The CDR3 region is CASSLRGYDYGYTF. The CDR3 DNA is TGTGCCAGCAGCCTTAGGGGGTATGACTATGGCTACACCTTC. Full variable domain (outside the CDR3, taken from reference TRBV7-2 and TRBJ1-2): GAGVSQSPSNKVTEKGKDVELRCDPISGHTALYWYRQSLGQGLEFLIYFQGNSAPDKSGLPSDRFSAERTGGSVSTLTIQRTQQEDSAVYLCASSLRGYDYGYTFGSGTRLTVV.